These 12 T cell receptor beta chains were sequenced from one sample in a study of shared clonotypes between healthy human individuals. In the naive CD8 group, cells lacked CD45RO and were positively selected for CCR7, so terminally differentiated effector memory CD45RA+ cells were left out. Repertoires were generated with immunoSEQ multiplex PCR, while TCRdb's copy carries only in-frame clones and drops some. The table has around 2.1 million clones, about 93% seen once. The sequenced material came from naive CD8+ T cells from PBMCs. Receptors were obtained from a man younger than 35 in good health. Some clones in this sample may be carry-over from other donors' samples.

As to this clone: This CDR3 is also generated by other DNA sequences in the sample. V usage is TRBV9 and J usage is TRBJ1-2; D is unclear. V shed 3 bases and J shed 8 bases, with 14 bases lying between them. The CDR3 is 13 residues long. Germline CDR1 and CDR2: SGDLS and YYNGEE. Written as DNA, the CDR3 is TGTGCCAGCAGCGAGAGGGTACGGGCGGGCTACACCTTC. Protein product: CASSERVRAGYTF.

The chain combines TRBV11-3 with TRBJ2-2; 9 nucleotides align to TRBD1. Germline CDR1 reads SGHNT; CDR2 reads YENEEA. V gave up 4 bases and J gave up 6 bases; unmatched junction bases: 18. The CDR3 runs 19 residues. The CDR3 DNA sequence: TGTGCCAGCAGCTCGTCCTTGACAGGGGGTATCGGGATGGCCGGGGAGCTGTTTTTT. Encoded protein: CASSSSLTGGIGMAGELFF.

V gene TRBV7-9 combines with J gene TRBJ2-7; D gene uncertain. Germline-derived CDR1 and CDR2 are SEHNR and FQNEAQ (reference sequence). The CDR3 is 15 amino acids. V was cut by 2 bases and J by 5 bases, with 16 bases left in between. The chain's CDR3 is CASSLNPSSSDEQYF. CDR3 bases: TGTGCCAGCAGCTTAAATCCATCTTCTTCCGACGAGCAGTACTTC.

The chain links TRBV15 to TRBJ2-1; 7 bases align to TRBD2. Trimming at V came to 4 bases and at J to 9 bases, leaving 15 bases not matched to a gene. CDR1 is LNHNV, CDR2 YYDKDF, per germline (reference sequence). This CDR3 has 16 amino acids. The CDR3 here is CATSTIRAGVRVEQFF. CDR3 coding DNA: TGTGCCACCAGCACCATCAGGGCGGGAGTAAGGGTTGAGCAGTTCTTC. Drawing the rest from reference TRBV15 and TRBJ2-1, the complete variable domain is DAMVIQNPRYQVTQFGKPVTLSCSQTLNHNVMYWYQQKSSQAPKLLFHYYDKDFNNEADTPDNFQSRRPNTSFCFLDIRSPGLGDTAMYLCATSTIRAGVRVEQFFGPGTRLTVL.

The CDR3 loop is CASSDRDRGNTEAFF. Written as DNA, the CDR3 is TGTGCCAGCAGTGATAGGGACAGGGGAAACACTGAAGCTTTCTTT. The genes are TRBV6-1 and TRBJ1-1; the match to TRBD1 covers 10 bases. This CDR3 has 15 amino acids. Germline V CDR1 and CDR2: MNHNS, SASEGT. With V trimmed by 3 bases and J by 2 bases, 3 bases remained unmatched.

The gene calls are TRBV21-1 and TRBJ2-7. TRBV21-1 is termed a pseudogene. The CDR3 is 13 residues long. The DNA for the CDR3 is TGTGCCAGCAGCAAAGAAGGTATCGGCGAGCAGTACTTC. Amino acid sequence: CASSKEGIGEQYF.

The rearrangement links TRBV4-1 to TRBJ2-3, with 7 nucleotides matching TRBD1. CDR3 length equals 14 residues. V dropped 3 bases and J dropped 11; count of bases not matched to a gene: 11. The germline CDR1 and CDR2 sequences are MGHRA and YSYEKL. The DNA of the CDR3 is TGCGCCAGCAGCCAGAATAAGCAGGGACAGAGGCAGTATTTT. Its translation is CASSQNKQGQRQYF.

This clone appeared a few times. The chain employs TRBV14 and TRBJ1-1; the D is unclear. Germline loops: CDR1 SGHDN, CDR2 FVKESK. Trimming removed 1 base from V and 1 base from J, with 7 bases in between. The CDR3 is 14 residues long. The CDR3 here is CASSQVNANTEAFF. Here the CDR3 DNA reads TGTGCCAGCAGCCAAGTCAACGCGAACACTGAAGCTTTCTTT.

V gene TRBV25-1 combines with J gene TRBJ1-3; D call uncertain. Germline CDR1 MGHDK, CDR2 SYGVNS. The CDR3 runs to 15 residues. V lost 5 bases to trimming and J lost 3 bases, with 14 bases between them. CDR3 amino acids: CASSPSRGGGNTIYF. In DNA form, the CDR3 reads TGTGCCAGCAGTCCCTCCCGAGGAGGTGGAAACACCATATATTTT.

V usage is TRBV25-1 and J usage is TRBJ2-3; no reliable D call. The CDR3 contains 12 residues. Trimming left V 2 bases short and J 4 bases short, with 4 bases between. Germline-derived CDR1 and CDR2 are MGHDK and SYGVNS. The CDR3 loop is CASSEGADTQYF. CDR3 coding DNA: TGTGCCAGCAGTGAAGGGGCAGATACGCAGTATTTT. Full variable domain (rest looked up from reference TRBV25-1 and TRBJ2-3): EADIYQTPRYLVIGTGKKITLECSQTMGHDKMYWYQQDPGMELHLIHYSYGVNSTEKGDLSSESTVSRIRTEHFPLTLESARPSHTSQYLCASSEGADTQYFGPGTRLTVL.

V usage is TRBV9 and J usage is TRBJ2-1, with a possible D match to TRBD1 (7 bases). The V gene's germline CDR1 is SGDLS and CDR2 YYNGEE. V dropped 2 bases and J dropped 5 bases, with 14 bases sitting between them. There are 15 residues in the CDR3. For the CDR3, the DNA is TGTGCCAGCAGCGTGGAGGGGGCCTTCAACAATGAGCAGTTCTTC. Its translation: CASSVEGAFNNEQFF.

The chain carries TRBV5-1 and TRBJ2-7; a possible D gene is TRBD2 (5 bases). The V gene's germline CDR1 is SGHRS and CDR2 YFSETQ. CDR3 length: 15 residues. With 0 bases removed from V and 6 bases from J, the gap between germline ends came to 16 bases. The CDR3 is CASSLAATNSVEQYF. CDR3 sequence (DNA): TGCGCCAGCAGCTTGGCTGCGACTAATTCCGTCGAGCAGTACTTC.